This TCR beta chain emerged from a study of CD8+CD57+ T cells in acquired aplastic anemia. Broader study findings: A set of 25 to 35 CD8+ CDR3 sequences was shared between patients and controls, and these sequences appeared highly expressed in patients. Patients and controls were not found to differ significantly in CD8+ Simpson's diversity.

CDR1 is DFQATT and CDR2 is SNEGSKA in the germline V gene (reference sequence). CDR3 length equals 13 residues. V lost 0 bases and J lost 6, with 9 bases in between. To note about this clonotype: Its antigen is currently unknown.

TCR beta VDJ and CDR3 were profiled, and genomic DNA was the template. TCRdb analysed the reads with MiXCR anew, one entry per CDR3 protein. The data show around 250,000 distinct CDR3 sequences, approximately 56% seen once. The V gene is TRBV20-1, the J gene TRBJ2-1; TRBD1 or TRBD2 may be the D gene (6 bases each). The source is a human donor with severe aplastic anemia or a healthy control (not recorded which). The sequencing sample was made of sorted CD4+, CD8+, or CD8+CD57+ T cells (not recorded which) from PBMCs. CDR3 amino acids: CSARDGGGNEQFF. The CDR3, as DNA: TGCAGTGCTAGAGATGGAGGGGGCAATGAGCAGTTCTTC.